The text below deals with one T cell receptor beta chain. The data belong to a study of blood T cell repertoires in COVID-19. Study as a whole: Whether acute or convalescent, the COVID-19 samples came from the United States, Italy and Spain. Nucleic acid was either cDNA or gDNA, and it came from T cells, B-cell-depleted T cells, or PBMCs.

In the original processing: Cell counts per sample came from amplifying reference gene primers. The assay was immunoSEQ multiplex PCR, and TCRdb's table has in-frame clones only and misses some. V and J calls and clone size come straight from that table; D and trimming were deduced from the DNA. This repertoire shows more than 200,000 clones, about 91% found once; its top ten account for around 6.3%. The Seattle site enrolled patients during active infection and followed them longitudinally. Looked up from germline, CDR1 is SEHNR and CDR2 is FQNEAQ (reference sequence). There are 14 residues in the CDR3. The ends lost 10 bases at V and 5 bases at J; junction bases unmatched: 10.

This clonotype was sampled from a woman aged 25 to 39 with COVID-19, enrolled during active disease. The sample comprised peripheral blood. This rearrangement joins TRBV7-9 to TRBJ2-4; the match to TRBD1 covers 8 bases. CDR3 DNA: TGTGCCACCCAAAAGACAGGGGATCAAAACATTCAGTACTTC. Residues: CATQKTGDQNIQYF. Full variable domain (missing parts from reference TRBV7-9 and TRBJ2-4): DTGVSQNPRHKITKRGQNVTFRCDPISEHNRLYWYRQTLGQGPEFLTYFQNEAQLEKSRLLSDRFSAERPKGSFSTLEIQRTEQGDSAMYLCATQKTGDQNIQYFGAGTRLSVL.